The next 26 T cell receptor beta chains were all read from a single sample in a study of CD8 T cells in ankylosing spondylitis (dated by TCRdb to the late 2010s). Library prep was done by 5' RACE. The instrument given in TCRdb is Illumina HiSeq 2500. The public reads were run again by TCRdb, first through fastp at Q25 and then through MiXCR, and only productive beta chains were kept. Entries are consolidated by CDR3 protein sequence, retaining the most common genes and DNA. The sample yields around 150,000 distinct CDR3 sequences; around 32% were counted once. Of the sample, around 6.2% falls within the top ten clones. The sample consisted of synovial fluid, either unsorted or a sorted T cell fraction (not recorded which). These receptors were obtained from a male donor with ankylosing spondylitis.

The rearrangement uses TRBV3-1 and TRBJ2-5, with TRBD1 matching 7 bases. Germline V gene sequence: CDR1 LGHDT, CDR2 YNNKEL (reference sequence). This CDR3 contains 16 residues. The J segment lost 1 base and the V segment lost 3 bases, leaving 8 bases of the junction unmatched. CDR3 loop: CASSQGKGATQETQYF. In DNA form, the CDR3 reads TGTGCCAGCAGCCAGGGAAAGGGGGCCACCCAAGAGACCCAGTACTTC.

The chain employs TRBV29-1 and TRBJ2-1; D unresolved. The germline CDR1 and CDR2 sequences are SQVTM and ANQGSEA. This CDR3 spans 12 amino acids. Trimming took 4 bases from V and 7 from J, leaving 11 bases between them. The CDR3 sequence is CSVGSSANEQFF. For the CDR3, the DNA is TGCAGCGTTGGGTCGTCCGCTAATGAGCAGTTCTTC.

This clonotype was observed a handful of times. The rearrangement joins TRBV28 to TRBJ1-1; D is perhaps TRBD1 (5 bases). The germline CDR1 and CDR2 sequences are MDHEN and SYDVKM. V was cut by 6 bases and J by 0 bases, with 8 bases left in between. The CDR3 is 13 amino acids. The CDR3: CASRQQVNTEAFF. CDR3 nucleotides: TGTGCCAGCAGGCAACAGGTGAACACTGAAGCTTTCTTT.

The genes are TRBV28 and TRBJ2-1, with D uncertain. CDR1 and CDR2 from the germline V gene are MDHEN and SYDVKM. Deletions cut 1 base from V and 4 bases from J, with 11 bases between. This CDR3 is built from 15 residues. The CDR3 protein is CASSLYGPGYNEQFF. In DNA, the CDR3 is TGTGCCAGCAGTTTATACGGACCAGGTTACAATGAGCAGTTCTTC. Drawing the rest from reference TRBV28 and TRBJ2-1, the complete variable domain is DVKVTQSSRYLVKRTGEKVFLECVQDMDHENMFWYRQDPGLGLRLIYFSYDVKMKEKGDIPEGYSVSREKKERFSLILESASTNQTSMYLCASSLYGPGYNEQFFGPGTRLTVL.

V is TRBV20-1 and J is TRBJ1-1, with TRBD1 as a possible D gene (5 bases). This CDR3 comprises 15 residues. With 6 bases removed from V and 0 bases from J, the gap between germline ends came to 17 bases. CDR1 DFQATT and CDR2 SNEGSKA come from the germline V gene (reference sequence). CDR3 DNA: TGCAGTGCAGAGAAAACGGGACCGCTGAACACTGAAGCTTTCTTT. Protein sequence: CSAEKTGPLNTEAFF.

The gene calls are TRBV10-1 and TRBJ1-1, with a tentative D call TRBD1 (5 bases). The length of the CDR3 is 15 residues. The V and J ends lost 0 bases and 2 bases respectively, with 10 bases between them. Germline-derived CDR1 and CDR2 are WNHNN and SYGVQD (reference sequence). The CDR3 reads CASSESGTGNTEAFF. Here the CDR3 DNA reads TGCGCCAGCAGTGAGTCCGGGACGGGAAACACTGAAGCTTTCTTT.

This clonotype came up many times. The chain carries TRBV7-9 and TRBJ1-2, with D possibly matching TRBD1 (6 bases). Looked up from germline, CDR1 is SEHNR and CDR2 is FQNEAQ (reference sequence). There are 16 residues in the CDR3. V was cut by 4 bases and J by 7 bases, with 22 bases left in between. CDR3 DNA: TGTGCCAGCAGCTCCCGCGAGGGGGTAGGGCTCGGTGGCTACACCTTC. This gives the protein CASSSREGVGLGGYTF. The variable domain in full, with the rest retrieved from reference TRBV7-9 and TRBJ1-2, is DTGVSQNPRHKITKRGQNVTFRCDPISEHNRLYWYRQTLGQGPEFLTYFQNEAQLEKSRLLSDRFSAERPKGSFSTLEIQRTEQGDSAMYLCASSSREGVGLGGYTFGSGTRLTVV.

This clonotype was seen only a few times. The chain links TRBV7-9 to TRBJ2-7; tentative D call: TRBD2 (5 bases). CDR1 and CDR2 (germline): SEHNR, FQNEAQ (reference sequence). V was shortened by 1 base and J by 6 bases, with 10 bases between the two germline ends. The CDR3 length is 13 residues. The CDR3: CASSLDGVGEQYF. The CDR3 DNA follows: TGTGCCAGCAGCTTAGACGGGGTGGGCGAGCAGTACTTC.

The table lists this clonotype with many counts. CDR3 loop: CASSVGPGDTQYF. The CDR3 bases are TGTGCCAGCAGCGTAGGCCCCGGAGATACGCAGTATTTT. The V gene is TRBV9, the J gene TRBJ2-3; D ambiguous. The CDR3 totals 13 residues. In germline, CDR1 is SGDLS, CDR2 YYNGEE. V was cut by 0 bases and J by 5 bases, with 7 bases left in between.

The V gene is TRBV30, the J gene TRBJ2-7; 9 positions agree with TRBD1. This CDR3 region has 12 residues. Trimming removed 7 bases from V and 1 base from J; junction bases left unmatched: 2. Germline V lookup: CDR1 GTSNPN, CDR2 SVGIG (reference sequence). CDR3 residues: CAFDRGSYEQYF. The CDR3, as DNA: TGTGCCTTTGACAGGGGGTCCTACGAGCAGTACTTC. The whole variable domain, remainder taken from reference TRBV30 and TRBJ2-7, is SQTIHQWPATLVQPVGSPLSLECTVEGTSNPNLYWYRQAAGRGLQLLFYSVGIGQISSEVPQNLSASRPQDRQFILSSKKLLLSDSGFYLCAFDRGSYEQYFGPGTRLTVT.

J is TRBJ2-4 and V is TRBV7-9, with D possibly being TRBD2 (7 bases). Germline CDR1 reads SEHNR; CDR2 reads FQNEAQ (reference sequence). The V end lost 5 bases, the J end lost 8 bases, and 22 bases lay between the germline ends. The CDR3 totals 16 residues. As DNA, the CDR3 is TGTGCCAGCAGCCCTAGCGGCGGGGGCCCATGGGACATTCAGTACTTC. This codes for CASSPSGGGPWDIQYF.

This sequence joins TRBV12-3 or TRBV12-4 and TRBJ2-1; 8 nucleotides agree with TRBD2. This CDR3 has 16 residues. With V trimmed by 3 bases and J by 10 bases, 14 bases remained unmatched. In DNA, the CDR3 is TGTGCCAGCAGTTTCGGAAGCGGGAGTAACGTTCGAGAGCAGTTCTTC. The encoded protein is CASSFGSGSNVREQFF.

CDR3 residues: CASSPSRSTDTQYF. CDR3 sequence (DNA): TGTGCCAGCTCACCATCTCGGAGCACAGATACGCAGTATTTT. V is TRBV18 and J is TRBJ2-3; D unresolved. Germline lookup yields CDR1 KGHSH and CDR2 LQKENI. The length of the CDR3 is 14 residues. V lost 2 bases and J 0 bases, leaving 6 bases between the germline ends. The full variable domain, its missing parts supplied by reference TRBV18 and TRBJ2-3, is NAGVMQNPRHLVRRRGQEARLRCSPMKGHSHVYWYRQLPEEGLKFMVYLQKENIIDESGMPKERFSAEFPKEGPSILRIQQVVRGDSAAYFCASSPSRSTDTQYFGPGTRLTVL.

This clonotype was seen a few times. The rearrangement links TRBV7-2 to TRBJ2-7; 12 bases are a match to TRBD2. The CDR3 covers 14 residues. In germline, CDR1 is SGHTA, CDR2 FQGNSA. The ends lost 3 bases at V and 3 bases at J; junction bases unmatched: 0. The CDR3 nucleotides read TGTGCCAGCAGCTTGACTAGCGGGGGCTACGAGCAGTACTTC. Residues: CASSLTSGGYEQYF.

Notes on this clonotype: This clone may be a read error of a much larger clone one base away. This sequence joins TRBV6-2 or TRBV6-3 and TRBJ2-6; D remains unclear. This CDR3 spans 14 amino acids. The V end was cut by 2 bases, the J end by 0 bases, with 2 bases between. Germline CDR1 and CDR2: MNHEY and SVGEGT. The CDR3 loop reads CASSYSSGANVLTF. The CDR3 nucleotides are TGTGCCAGCAGTTACAGCTCTGGGGCCAACGTCCTGACTTTC.

There are many counts of this clonotype. V is TRBV7-2 and J is TRBJ2-5; 10 nucleotides match TRBD2. This CDR3 spans 14 amino acids. Germline CDR1 and CDR2: SGHTA and FQGNSA. V was clipped by 2 bases and J by 11 bases; unmatched bases: 8. CDR3 nucleotides: TGTGCCAGCAGCTTATTGTCTGAGCGGGAGGGTCAGTACTTC. This gives the protein CASSLLSEREGQYF.

This chain joins TRBV5-5 and TRBJ2-6; possibly TRBD2 for D (5 bases). CDR1 and CDR2 (germline): SGHKS, YYEKEE (reference sequence). With 2 bases removed from V and 0 bases from J, the gap between germline ends came to 6 bases. The CDR3 is made up of 15 amino acids. CDR3 region: CASSLADSGANVLTF. CDR3 nucleotides: TGTGCCAGCAGCTTAGCGGACTCTGGGGCCAACGTCCTGACTTTC.

This chain connects TRBV10-3 to TRBJ1-5; the D gene is possibly TRBD1 (5 bases). V was cut by 3 bases and J by 7 bases, with 16 bases left in between. Germline-derived CDR1 and CDR2 are ENHRY and SYGVKD. This CDR3 has 15 amino acids. The DNA for the CDR3 is TGTGCCATCAGTGACCTTCAGGGCCCTGGACAGCCCCAGCATTTT. This codes for CAISDLQGPGQPQHF.

Only a few counts were recorded for this clonotype. The chain combines TRBV7-2 with TRBJ1-4; perhaps TRBD1 as D (6 bases). The CDR3 loop spans 15 amino acids. Germline-derived CDR1 and CDR2 are SGHTA and FQGNSA. Trimming took 5 bases from V and 3 from J, leaving 13 bases between them. The CDR3 loop is CASSRGGGSNEKLFF. In DNA form, the CDR3 reads TGTGCCAGCAGCCGCGGTGGGGGCTCTAATGAAAAACTGTTTTTT.

The V and J genes are TRBV6-2 or TRBV6-3 and TRBJ2-7; the D gene is possibly TRBD2 (6 bases). The CDR3 loop spans 16 amino acids. Germline V gene data show CDR1 as MNHEY and CDR2 as SVGEGT. Trimming stripped 1 base from V and 2 bases from J, with 15 bases between. CDR3 amino acids: CASSYFGEGGAYEQYF. The CDR3 DNA sequence: TGTGCCAGCAGTTACTTCGGGGAAGGCGGGGCCTACGAGCAGTACTTC.

The chain carries TRBV4-1 and TRBJ1-5; D remains ambiguous. The germline V and J ends were trimmed by 1 base and 3 bases, with 16 bases remaining between them. Germline V gives CDR1 MGHRA, CDR2 YSYEKL. CDR3 length: 17 amino acids. CDR3 sequence (DNA): TGCGCCAGCAGCCAAGCTGCCGACCCTAAAGTCAATCAGCCCCAGCATTTT. Encoded protein: CASSQAADPKVNQPQHF.

V usage is TRBV13 and J usage is TRBJ1-1, with TRBD1 as a possible D gene (5 bases). Trimming shortened V by 5 bases and J by 2 bases, and 15 bases separated the two germline ends. This CDR3 has 15 amino acids. CDR1 and CDR2 from the germline V gene are PRHDT and FYEKMQ (reference sequence). CDR3 DNA: TGTGCCAGCAGCCATCGACAGAAAGGTAACACTGAAGCTTTCTTT. It specifies CASSHRQKGNTEAFF.

This clonotype was found many times. V usage is TRBV25-1 and J usage is TRBJ1-1; 7 nucleotides match TRBD1. V lost 3 bases to trimming and J lost 0 bases; unmatched junction nucleotides: 4. CDR3 length: 15 amino acids. The germline V gene encodes CDR1 MGHDK and CDR2 SYGVNS. CDR3 in amino acids: CASSDYRGMNTEAFF. In DNA form, the CDR3 reads TGTGCCAGCAGTGACTACAGGGGCATGAACACTGAAGCTTTCTTT.

The table lists this clonotype with many counts. The genes are TRBV20-1 and TRBJ2-1, with TRBD2 identical over 11 bases. Germline loops: CDR1 DFQATT, CDR2 SNEGSKA (reference sequence). CDR3 length: 15 amino acids. V was clipped by 6 bases and J by 5 bases; unmatched bases: 9. CDR3 coding DNA: TGCAGTGCAAAACCGGGACTAGCGGCTAACAATGAGCAGTTCTTC. This translates into CSAKPGLAANNEQFF.

This clonotype came up many times. The genes are TRBV6-5 and TRBJ2-1, with no clear D. Trimming stripped 2 bases from V and 6 bases from J, with 2 bases between. Germline CDR1 MNHEY, CDR2 SVGAGI. The CDR3 has 11 residues. CDR3 nucleotide sequence: TGTGCCAGCAGTTACCGCAATGAGCAGTTCTTC. It yields the protein CASSYRNEQFF.

The chain carries TRBV20-1 and TRBJ2-1, with TRBD1 identical over 9 bases. This CDR3 is 15 amino acids long. Per the germline V gene, CDR1 is DFQATT and CDR2 is SNEGSKA (reference sequence). V trimming: 0 bases; J trimming: 8 bases; junction bases outside the gene matches: 8. The CDR3 sequence: CSARDPGQGLDEQFF. DNA for the CDR3: TGCAGTGCTAGAGACCCGGGACAGGGACTGGATGAGCAGTTCTTC.